A selection of T cell receptor beta chains follows, all from one sample in a study of shared clonotypes between healthy human individuals. TCRdb's copy holds only in-frame clones and misses some; the assay was immunoSEQ multiplex PCR. The sample includes 730,000 or so clones, about three quarters of them seen just once. The material sequenced was memory CD4+ T cells sorted from blood. The receptors come from a woman in her 30s in good health. CDR3s include the opening cysteine and the closing phenylalanine or tryptophan. A D gene is named only where the DNA matches it firmly. Rows may omit the clone size; those that give it use once, few, many or a size class.

abundance: NA; j_gene: TRBJ2-1; v_gene: TRBV9; d_gene: NA; CDR3nt: TGTGCCAGCAGCGTGGGACTCACGAAGGGTGTGATGTATGAGCAGTTCTTC; CDR3aa: CASSVGLTKGVMYEQFF
abundance: NA; j_gene: TRBJ2-5; v_gene: TRBV5-1; d_gene: TRBD1; CDR3nt: TGCGCCAGCACCAAAGACAGGGCGGAAGAGACCCAGTACTTC; CDR3aa: CASTKDRAEETQYF
abundance: NA; j_gene: TRBJ2-6; v_gene: TRBV5-1; d_gene: NA; CDR3nt: TGCGCCAGCAGCCCATCCTGGATTAACTCTGGGGCCAACGTCCTGACTTTC; CDR3aa: CASSPSWINSGANVLTF
abundance: NA; j_gene: TRBJ2-1; v_gene: TRBV28; d_gene: NA; CDR3nt: TGTGCCAGCAGAGAAGACAATGAGCAGTTCTTC; CDR3aa: CASREDNEQFF
abundance: NA; j_gene: TRBJ1-1; v_gene: TRBV7-9; d_gene: TRBD1; CDR3nt: TGTGCCAGCAGCTTAGATCACAGGGGAGGAACTGAAGCTTTCTTT; CDR3aa: CASSLDHRGGTEAFF
abundance: NA; j_gene: TRBJ1-5; v_gene: TRBV28; d_gene: NA; CDR3nt: TGTGCCAGCAGTTTATTAGCGAGGATGAGCAATCAGCCCCAGCATTTT; CDR3aa: CASSLLARMSNQPQHF
abundance: NA; j_gene: TRBJ2-7; v_gene: TRBV5-6; d_gene: NA; CDR3nt: TGTGCCAGCAGCTTGTTAGGGATCTCCTACGAGCAGTACTTC; CDR3aa: CASSLLGISYEQYF
abundance: NA; j_gene: TRBJ1-1; v_gene: TRBV5-8; d_gene: NA; CDR3nt: TGTGCCAGCACCTCGGGGTGGGTGAACACTGAAGCTTTCTTT; CDR3aa: CASTSGWVNTEAFF
abundance: NA; j_gene: TRBJ2-7; v_gene: TRBV13; d_gene: TRBD2; CDR3nt: TGTGCCAGCAGCGCCAGCGGGAGAAATGTCTACGAGCAGTACTTC; CDR3aa: CASSASGRNVYEQYF
abundance: NA; j_gene: TRBJ2-3; v_gene: TRBV9; d_gene: NA; CDR3nt: TGTGCCAGCAGCGTATTGTCTACACTAATCACAGATACGCAGTATTTT; CDR3aa: CASSVLSTLITDTQYF
abundance: NA; j_gene: TRBJ2-1; v_gene: TRBV5-1; d_gene: NA; CDR3nt: TGCGCCAGCAGCTTGGCCTACCAAAGGGGGAGTACGGGTGAGCAGTTCTTC; CDR3aa: CASSLAYQRGSTGEQFF
abundance: once; j_gene: TRBJ2-7; v_gene: TRBV18; d_gene: NA; CDR3nt: TGTGCCAGCTCTATTGGGGGGGCCCACGAGCAGTACTTC; CDR3aa: CASSIGGAHEQYF
abundance: NA; j_gene: TRBJ2-7; v_gene: TRBV7-2; d_gene: TRBD1; CDR3nt: TGTGCCAGCAGCCCCTCGACAGGGATTTCCTACGAGCAGTACTTC; CDR3aa: CASSPSTGISYEQYF
abundance: NA; j_gene: TRBJ1-1; v_gene: TRBV30; d_gene: NA; CDR3nt: TGTGCCTGGAGCCGGGACGGACAGAACACTGAAGCTTTCTTT; CDR3aa: CAWSRDGQNTEAFF
abundance: few; j_gene: TRBJ2-7; v_gene: TRBV6-1; d_gene: NA; CDR3nt: TGTGCCAGCAGCTGGGAGACGCCCTACGAGCAGTACTTC; CDR3aa: CASSWETPYEQYF
abundance: once; j_gene: TRBJ2-1; v_gene: TRBV2; d_gene: NA; CDR3nt: TGTGCCAGCAGTGATGACAAGAATGAGCAGTTCTTC; CDR3aa: CASSDDKNEQFF
abundance: NA; j_gene: TRBJ1-1; v_gene: TRBV19; d_gene: NA; CDR3nt: TGTGCCAGTAGTAAAAGACAAGCCTCGGTCGGCGTACCACCTGAAGCTTTCTTT; CDR3aa: CASSKRQASVGVPPEAFF
abundance: once; j_gene: TRBJ2-5; v_gene: TRBV11-1; d_gene: NA; CDR3nt: TGTGCCAGCAGCCCACGCTTCGTGGAGACCCAGTACTTC; CDR3aa: CASSPRFVETQYF
abundance: NA; j_gene: TRBJ2-1; v_gene: TRBV11-2; d_gene: NA; CDR3nt: TGTGCCAGCAGCTTAGAATTGGTGGGGGCGGACAATGAGCAGTTCTTC; CDR3aa: CASSLELVGADNEQFF
abundance: few; j_gene: TRBJ1-1; v_gene: TRBV29-1; d_gene: NA; CDR3nt: TGCAGCGGGGGGTTCAACACTGAAGCTTTCTTT; CDR3aa: CSGGFNTEAFF
abundance: NA; j_gene: TRBJ2-3; v_gene: TRBV5-1; d_gene: TRBD2; CDR3nt: TGCGCCAGCAGTACGGGACTAGCGGAGTACACAGATACGCAGTATTTT; CDR3aa: CASSTGLAEYTDTQYF
abundance: NA; j_gene: TRBJ2-1; v_gene: TRBV7-8; d_gene: NA; CDR3nt: TGTGCCAGCAGCTTAGCAGGGCTTCAGTTCTTC; CDR3aa: CASSLAGLQFF
abundance: once; j_gene: TRBJ2-7; v_gene: TRBV19; d_gene: TRBD1; CDR3nt: TGTGCCAGTAGTATGGCTCCAATTCAGGGGGTTTTTACCTACGAGCAGTACTTC; CDR3aa: CASSMAPIQGVFTYEQYF
abundance: once; j_gene: TRBJ2-1; v_gene: TRBV6-5; d_gene: NA; CDR3nt: TGTGCCAGCAGTTACAGGGATTCGGCGTTGATTGAGCAGTTCTTC; CDR3aa: CASSYRDSALIEQFF
abundance: NA; j_gene: TRBJ1-2; v_gene: TRBV27; d_gene: NA; CDR3nt: TGTGCCAGCAGTGACGCCAACTATGGCTACACCTTC; CDR3aa: CASSDANYGYTF
abundance: NA; j_gene: TRBJ1-2; v_gene: TRBV7-3; d_gene: NA; CDR3nt: TGTGCCAGCAGCGGAACCCCAGGGAACTATGGCTACACCTTC; CDR3aa: CASSGTPGNYGYTF
abundance: NA; j_gene: TRBJ1-5; v_gene: TRBV28; d_gene: NA; CDR3nt: TGTGCCAGCAGTTCCATAACACGGGCCGGTCAGCCCCAGCATTTT; CDR3aa: CASSSITRAGQPQHF
abundance: NA; j_gene: TRBJ1-3; v_gene: TRBV5-8; d_gene: NA; CDR3nt: TGTGCCAGCAGCTTATACACCATATATTTT; CDR3aa: CASSLYTIYF
abundance: NA; j_gene: TRBJ2-4; v_gene: TRBV28; d_gene: TRBD2; CDR3nt: TGTGCCAGCAGTCCTTTCGGACTAGCGGGAGGGCCGGCCAAAAACATTCAGTACTTC; CDR3aa: CASSPFGLAGGPAKNIQYF
abundance: once; j_gene: TRBJ1-5; v_gene: TRBV7-2; d_gene: NA; CDR3nt: TGTGCCAGCAGCTTAAACACTTATCAGCCCCAGCATTTT; CDR3aa: CASSLNTYQPQHF
abundance: many; j_gene: TRBJ2-1; v_gene: TRBV7-6; d_gene: TRBD1; CDR3nt: TGTGCCAGCAGCTCTTGGACAGGAATCTTCAATGAGCAGTTCTTC; CDR3aa: CASSSWTGIFNEQFF
abundance: NA; j_gene: TRBJ2-7; v_gene: TRBV15; d_gene: NA; CDR3nt: TGTGCCACCAGCAGAGTAACGGCCCTCTGGTACGAGCAGTACTTC; CDR3aa: CATSRVTALWYEQYF
abundance: few; j_gene: TRBJ2-7; v_gene: TRBV29-1; d_gene: TRBD1; CDR3nt: TGCAGCGTGGAAGGCCAGGGGGTTCCGGGCGAGCAGTACTTC; CDR3aa: CSVEGQGVPGEQYF
abundance: many; j_gene: TRBJ2-5; v_gene: TRBV5-1; d_gene: TRBD1; CDR3nt: TGCGCCAGCAGCTTTGGACAGGGGGAGACCCAGTACTTC; CDR3aa: CASSFGQGETQYF
abundance: NA; j_gene: TRBJ2-1; v_gene: TRBV11-3; d_gene: TRBD2; CDR3nt: TGTGCCAGCAGCTTAGGTACTTTCGGAGCGGGGGCATACAATGAGCAGTTCTTC; CDR3aa: CASSLGTFGAGAYNEQFF
abundance: NA; j_gene: TRBJ1-4; v_gene: TRBV28; d_gene: TRBD1; CDR3nt: TGTGCCAGCAGTGACAGGGCTCGTGAAAAACTGTTTTTT; CDR3aa: CASSDRAREKLFF
abundance: NA; j_gene: TRBJ1-1; v_gene: TRBV11-2; d_gene: NA; CDR3nt: TGTGCCAGCAGACGAGGGATCGGCACTGAAGCTTTCTTT; CDR3aa: CASRRGIGTEAFF
abundance: NA; j_gene: TRBJ1-6; v_gene: TRBV25-1; d_gene: NA; CDR3nt: TGTGCCAGCAATGGACAGACCAATTCACCCCTCCACTTT; CDR3aa: CASNGQTNSPLHF
abundance: NA; j_gene: TRBJ2-1; v_gene: TRBV15; d_gene: TRBD2; CDR3nt: TGTGCCACCAGCTCCCAGCGGGAGAGTTACAATGAGCAGTTCTTC; CDR3aa: CATSSQRESYNEQFF
abundance: NA; j_gene: TRBJ2-1; v_gene: TRBV4-2; d_gene: TRBD2; CDR3nt: TGTGCCAGCAGCCAAGTAGCGGGAGTGGGCCACAATGAGCAGTTCTTC; CDR3aa: CASSQVAGVGHNEQFF